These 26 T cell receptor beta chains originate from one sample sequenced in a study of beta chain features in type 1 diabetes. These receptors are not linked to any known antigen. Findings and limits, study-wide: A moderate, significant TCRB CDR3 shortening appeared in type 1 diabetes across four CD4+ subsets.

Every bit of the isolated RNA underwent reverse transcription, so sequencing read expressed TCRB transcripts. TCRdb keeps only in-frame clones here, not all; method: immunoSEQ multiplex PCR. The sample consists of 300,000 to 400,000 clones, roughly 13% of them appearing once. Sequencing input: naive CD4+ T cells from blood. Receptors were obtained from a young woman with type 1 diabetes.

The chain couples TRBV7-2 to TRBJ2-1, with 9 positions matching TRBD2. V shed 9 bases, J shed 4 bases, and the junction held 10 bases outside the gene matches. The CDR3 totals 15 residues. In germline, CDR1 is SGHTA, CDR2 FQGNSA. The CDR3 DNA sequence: TGTGCCAGTTCCACGACTAGCGGAGTTTACAATGAGCAGTTCTTC. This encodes CASSTTSGVYNEQFF.

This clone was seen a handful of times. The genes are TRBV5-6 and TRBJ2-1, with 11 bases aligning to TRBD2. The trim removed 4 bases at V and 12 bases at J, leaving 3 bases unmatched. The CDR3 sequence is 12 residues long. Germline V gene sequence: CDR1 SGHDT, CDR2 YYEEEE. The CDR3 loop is CASSLSGRGQFF. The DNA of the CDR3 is TGTGCCAGCAGCCTTAGCGGGAGGGGGCAGTTCTTC.

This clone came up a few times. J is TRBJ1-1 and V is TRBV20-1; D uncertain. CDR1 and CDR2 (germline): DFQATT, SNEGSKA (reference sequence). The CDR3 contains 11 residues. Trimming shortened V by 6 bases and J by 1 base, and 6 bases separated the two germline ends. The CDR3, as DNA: TGCAGTGCGGAGGAGAACACTGAAGCTTTCTTT. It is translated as CSAEENTEAFF.

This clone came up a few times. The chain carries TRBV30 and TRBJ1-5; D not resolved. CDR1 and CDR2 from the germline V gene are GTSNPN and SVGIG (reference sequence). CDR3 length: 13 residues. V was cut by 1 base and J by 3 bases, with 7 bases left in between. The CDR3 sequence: CAWSGGANQPQHF. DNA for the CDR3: TGTGCCTGGAGTGGCGGAGCCAATCAGCCCCAGCATTTT. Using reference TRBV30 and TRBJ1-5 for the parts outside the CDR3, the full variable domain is SQTIHQWPATLVQPVGSPLSLECTVEGTSNPNLYWYRQAAGRGLQLLFYSVGIGQISSEVPQNLSASRPQDRQFILSSKKLLLSDSGFYLCAWSGGANQPQHFGDGTRLSIL.

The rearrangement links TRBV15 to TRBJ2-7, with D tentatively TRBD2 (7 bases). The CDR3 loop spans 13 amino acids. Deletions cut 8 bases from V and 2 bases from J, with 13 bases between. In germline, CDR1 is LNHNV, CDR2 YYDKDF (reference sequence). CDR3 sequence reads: CATSGGLPYEQYF. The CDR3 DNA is TGTGCCACCTCCGGGGGGCTCCCCTACGAGCAGTACTTC. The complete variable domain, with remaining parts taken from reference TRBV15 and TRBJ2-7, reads DAMVIQNPRYQVTQFGKPVTLSCSQTLNHNVMYWYQQKSSQAPKLLFHYYDKDFNNEADTPDNFQSRRPNTSFCFLDIRSPGLGDTAMYLCATSGGLPYEQYFGPGTRLTVT.

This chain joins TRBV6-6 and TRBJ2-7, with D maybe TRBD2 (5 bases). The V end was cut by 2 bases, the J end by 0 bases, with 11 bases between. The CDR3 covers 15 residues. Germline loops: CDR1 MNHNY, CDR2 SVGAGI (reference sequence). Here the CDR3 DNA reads TGTGCCAGCAGTTACGGATCGGGGAGCTCCTACGAGCAGTACTTC. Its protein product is CASSYGSGSSYEQYF.

The DNA for the CDR3 is TGTGCCAGCACACGACAGGGCGCCGGGGAGCTGTTTTTT. This codes for CASTRQGAGELFF. The J gene is TRBJ2-2, the V gene TRBV27; TRBD1 matches at 7 bases. This CDR3 contains 13 residues. CDR1 is MNHEY, CDR2 SMNVEV, per germline (reference sequence). V gave up 7 bases and J gave up 6 bases; unmatched junction bases: 5.

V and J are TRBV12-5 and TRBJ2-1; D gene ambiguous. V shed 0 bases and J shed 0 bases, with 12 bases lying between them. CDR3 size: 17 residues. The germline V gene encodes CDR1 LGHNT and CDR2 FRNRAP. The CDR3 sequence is CASGLVLRLVSYNEQFF. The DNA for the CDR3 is TGTGCTAGTGGTTTGGTTCTCAGGCTCGTCTCCTACAATGAGCAGTTCTTC. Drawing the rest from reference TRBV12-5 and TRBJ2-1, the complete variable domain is DARVTQTPRHKVTEMGQEVTMRCQPILGHNTVFWYRQTMMQGLELLAYFRNRAPLDDSGMPKDRFSAEMPDATLATLKIQPSEPRDSAVYFCASGLVLRLVSYNEQFFGPGTRLTVL.

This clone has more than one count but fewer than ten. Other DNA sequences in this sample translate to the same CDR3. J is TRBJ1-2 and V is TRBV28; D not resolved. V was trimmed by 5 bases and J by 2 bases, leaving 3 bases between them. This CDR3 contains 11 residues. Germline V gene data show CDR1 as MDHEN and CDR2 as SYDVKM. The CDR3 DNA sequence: TGTGCCAGCAGTCCGAACTATGGCTACACCTTC. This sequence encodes CASSPNYGYTF.

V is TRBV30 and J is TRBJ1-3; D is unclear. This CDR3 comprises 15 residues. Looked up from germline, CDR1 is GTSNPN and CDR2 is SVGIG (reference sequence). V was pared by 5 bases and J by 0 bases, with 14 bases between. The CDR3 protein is CAWARGFSSGNTIYF. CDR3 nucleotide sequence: TGTGCCTGGGCCCGAGGGTTCTCCTCTGGAAACACCATATATTTT.

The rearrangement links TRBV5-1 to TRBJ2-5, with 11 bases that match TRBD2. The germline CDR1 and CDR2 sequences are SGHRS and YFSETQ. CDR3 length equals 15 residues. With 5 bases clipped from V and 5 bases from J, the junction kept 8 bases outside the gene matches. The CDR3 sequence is CASRPGTSGGETQYF. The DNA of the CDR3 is TGCGCCAGCAGACCGGGGACTAGCGGCGGGGAGACCCAGTACTTC.

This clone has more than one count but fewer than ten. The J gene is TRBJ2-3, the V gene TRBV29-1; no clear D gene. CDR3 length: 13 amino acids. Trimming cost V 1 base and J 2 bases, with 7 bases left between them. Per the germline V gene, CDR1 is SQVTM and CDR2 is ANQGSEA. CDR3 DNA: TGCAGCGTTGAAGGCAGACTCACAGATACGCAGTATTTT. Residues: CSVEGRLTDTQYF.

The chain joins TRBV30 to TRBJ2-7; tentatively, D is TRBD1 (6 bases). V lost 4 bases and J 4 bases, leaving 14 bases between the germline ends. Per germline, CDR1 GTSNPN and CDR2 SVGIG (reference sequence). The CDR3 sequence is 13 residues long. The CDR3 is CAWTQGRKYEQYF. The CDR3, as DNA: TGTGCCTGGACACAGGGAAGGAAGTACGAGCAGTACTTC.

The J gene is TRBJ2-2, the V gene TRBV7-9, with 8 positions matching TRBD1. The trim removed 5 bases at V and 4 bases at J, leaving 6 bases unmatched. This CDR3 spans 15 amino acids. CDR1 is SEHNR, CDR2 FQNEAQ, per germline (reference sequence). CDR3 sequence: CASSDGQGPTGELFF. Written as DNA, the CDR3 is TGTGCCAGCAGCGACGGACAGGGCCCCACCGGGGAGCTGTTTTTT.

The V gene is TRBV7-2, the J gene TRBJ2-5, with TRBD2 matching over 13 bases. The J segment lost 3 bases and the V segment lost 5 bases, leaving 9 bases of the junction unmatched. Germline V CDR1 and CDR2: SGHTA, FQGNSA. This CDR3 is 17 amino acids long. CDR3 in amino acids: CASSPGTSGTYEETQYF. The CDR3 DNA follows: TGTGCCAGCAGCCCCGGGACTAGCGGGACCTATGAAGAGACCCAGTACTTC. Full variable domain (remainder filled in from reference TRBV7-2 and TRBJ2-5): GAGVSQSPSNKVTEKGKDVELRCDPISGHTALYWYRQSLGQGLEFLIYFQGNSAPDKSGLPSDRFSAERTGGSVSTLTIQRTQQEDSAVYLCASSPGTSGTYEETQYFGPGTRLLVL.

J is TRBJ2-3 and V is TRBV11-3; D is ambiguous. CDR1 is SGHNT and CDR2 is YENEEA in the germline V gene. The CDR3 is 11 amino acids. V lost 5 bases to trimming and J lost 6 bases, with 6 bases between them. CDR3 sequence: CASSPLDTQYF. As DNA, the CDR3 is TGTGCCAGCAGCCCCCTTGATACGCAGTATTTT.

The CDR3 coding sequence is TGTGCCAGCAGCAAGGGGACAGGGCACGGCTACACCTTC. Amino acid sequence: CASSKGTGHGYTF. V is TRBV21-1 and J is TRBJ1-2; the listed D gene, TRBD1, was not tested against the DNA. TRBV21-1 is an annotated pseudogene. This CDR3 has 13 amino acids.

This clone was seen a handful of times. The CDR3 sequence is CATYSGAPSGIPEDEQYV. The CDR3 region has the DNA TGTGCCACTTACTCAGGGGCGCCCAGCGGGATACCCGAGGACGAGCAGTACGTC. The chain recombines TRBV21-1 with TRBJ2-7; the table assigns TRBD2, which was not confirmed against the DNA. TRBV21-1 represents a pseudogene. This CDR3 region has 18 residues.

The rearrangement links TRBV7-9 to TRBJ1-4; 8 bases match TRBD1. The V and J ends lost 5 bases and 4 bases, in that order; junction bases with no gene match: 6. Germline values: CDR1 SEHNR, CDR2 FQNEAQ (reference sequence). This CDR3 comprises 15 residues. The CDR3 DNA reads TGTGCCAGCAGCCGCCGGGACAGGCATAATGAAAAACTGTTTTTT. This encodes CASSRRDRHNEKLFF.

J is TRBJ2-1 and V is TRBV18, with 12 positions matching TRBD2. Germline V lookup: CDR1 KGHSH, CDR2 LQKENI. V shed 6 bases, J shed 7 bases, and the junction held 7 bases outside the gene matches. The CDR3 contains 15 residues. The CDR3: CASSPGTSGLNEQFF. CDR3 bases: TGTGCCAGCTCTCCCGGGACTAGCGGGTTAAATGAGCAGTTCTTC.

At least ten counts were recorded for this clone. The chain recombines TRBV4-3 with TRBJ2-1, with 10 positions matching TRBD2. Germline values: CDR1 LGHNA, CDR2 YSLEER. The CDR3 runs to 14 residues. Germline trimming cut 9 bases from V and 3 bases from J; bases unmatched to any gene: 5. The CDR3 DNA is TGCGCCAGTGCCCCTAGCGGGAGCTACAATGAGCAGTTCTTC. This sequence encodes CASAPSGSYNEQFF.

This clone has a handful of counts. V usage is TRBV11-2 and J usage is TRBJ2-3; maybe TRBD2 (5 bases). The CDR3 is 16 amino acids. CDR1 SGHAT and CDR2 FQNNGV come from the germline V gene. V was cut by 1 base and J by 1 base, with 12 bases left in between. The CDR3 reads CASSLGPSFGTDTQYF. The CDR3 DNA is TGTGCCAGCAGCTTAGGTCCTAGCTTTGGCACAGATACGCAGTATTTT.

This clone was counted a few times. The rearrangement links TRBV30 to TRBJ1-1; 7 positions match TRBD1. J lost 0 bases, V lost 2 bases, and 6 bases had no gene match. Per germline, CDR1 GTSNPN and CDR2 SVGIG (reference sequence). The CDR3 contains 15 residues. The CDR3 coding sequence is TGTGCCTGGAGTCCGTGGGACAGTGTGAACACTGAAGCTTTCTTT. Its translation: CAWSPWDSVNTEAFF. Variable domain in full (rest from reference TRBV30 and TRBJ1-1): SQTIHQWPATLVQPVGSPLSLECTVEGTSNPNLYWYRQAAGRGLQLLFYSVGIGQISSEVPQNLSASRPQDRQFILSSKKLLLSDSGFYLCAWSPWDSVNTEAFFGQGTRLTVV.

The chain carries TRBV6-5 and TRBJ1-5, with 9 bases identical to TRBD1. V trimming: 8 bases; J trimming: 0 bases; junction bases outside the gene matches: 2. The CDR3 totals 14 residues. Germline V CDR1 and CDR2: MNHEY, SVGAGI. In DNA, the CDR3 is TGTGCCAGCGGGGACAGGGCTAGCAATCAGCCCCAGCATTTT. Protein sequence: CASGDRASNQPQHF.

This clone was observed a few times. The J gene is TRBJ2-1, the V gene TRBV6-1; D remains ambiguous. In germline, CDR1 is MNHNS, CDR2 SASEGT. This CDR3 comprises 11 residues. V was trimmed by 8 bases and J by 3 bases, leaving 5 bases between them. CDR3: CASQVYNEQFF. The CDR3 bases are TGTGCCAGCCAGGTCTACAATGAGCAGTTCTTC.

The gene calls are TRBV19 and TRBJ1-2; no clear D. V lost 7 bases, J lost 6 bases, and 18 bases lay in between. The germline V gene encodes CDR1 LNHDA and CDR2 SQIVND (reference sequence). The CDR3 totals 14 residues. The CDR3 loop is CASNRPGPNDGYTF. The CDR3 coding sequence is TGTGCCAGTAACAGACCCGGCCCAAATGATGGCTACACCTTC.